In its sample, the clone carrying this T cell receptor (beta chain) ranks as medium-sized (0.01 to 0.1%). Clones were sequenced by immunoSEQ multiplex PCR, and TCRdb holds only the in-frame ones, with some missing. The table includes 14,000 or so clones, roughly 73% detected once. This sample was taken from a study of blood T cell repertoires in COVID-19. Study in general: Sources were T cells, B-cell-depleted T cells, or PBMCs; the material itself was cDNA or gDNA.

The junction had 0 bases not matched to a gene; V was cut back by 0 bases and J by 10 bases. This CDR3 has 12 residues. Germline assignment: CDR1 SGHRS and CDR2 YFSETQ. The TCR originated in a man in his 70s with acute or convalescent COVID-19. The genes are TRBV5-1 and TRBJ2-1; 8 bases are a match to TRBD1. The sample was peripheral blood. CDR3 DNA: TGCGCCAGCAGCTTGGCAGGGGGCGAGCAGTTCTTC. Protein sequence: CASSLAGGEQFF.